These T cell receptor beta chains were read from a single sample in a study of blood T cell repertoires in COVID-19. Produced via immunoSEQ multiplex PCR; TCRdb's table is partial and in-frame only. The sample includes 90,000 to 130,000 clones, around 89% seen only once; the top ten take less than 4%. The sequenced sample consisted of peripheral blood. These receptors came from a woman aged 45-65 years with acute or convalescent COVID-19. The CDR3 runs from the conserved cysteine through the conserved F or W. The D gene is left open where the match is weak. The size entry is marked missing in some rows and otherwise reads once, few, many or a size class.

d_gene | abundance | j_gene | v_gene | CDR3aa | CDR3nt
. | . | TRBJ2-2 | TRBV13 | CASNLRGSRGTGELFF | TGTGCCAGCAACCTCCGGGGTAGCCGGGGCACCGGGGAGCTGTTTTTT
. | . | TRBJ1-5 | TRBV6-2/TRBV6-3 | CASSYSLYSNQPQHF | TGTGCCAGCAGTTACTCTTTGTATAGCAATCAGCCCCAGCATTTT
TRBD1 | . | TRBJ2-5 | TRBV24-1 | CATSDSGTGGEETQYF | TGTGCCACCAGTGATTCGGGGACAGGGGGAGAAGAGACCCAGTACTTC
. | . | TRBJ2-7 | TRBV19 | CASSHDREADEQYF | TGTGCCAGTAGTCACGACAGGGAGGCCGACGAGCAGTACTTC
. | . | TRBJ2-1 | TRBV9 | CASSVATGRAEQFF | TGTGCCAGCAGCGTAGCTACAGGGAGGGCTGAGCAGTTCTTC
. | . | TRBJ2-1 | TRBV3-1/TRBV3-2 | CASSQDLWTGEQFF | TGTGCCAGCAGCCAAGATCTTTGGACGGGGGAGCAGTTCTTC
. | . | TRBJ2-1 | TRBV24-1 | CATSDAATGQPDYNEQFF | TGTGCCACCAGTGATGCCGCAACCGGACAACCGGATTACAATGAGCAGTTCTTC
. | once | TRBJ2-2 | TRBV23-1 | CASSTGSSTGELFF | TGCGCCAGCAGCACCGGGAGTAGTACCGGGGAGCTGTTTTTT
. | . | TRBJ1-1 | TRBV2 | CASSDRGNTEAFF | TGTGCCAGCAGTGACCGGGGGAACACTGAAGCTTTCTTT
TRBD2 | . | TRBJ2-7 | TRBV15 | CATSRGTSESSYEQYF | TGTGCCACCAGCAGGGGGACTAGCGAGAGCTCCTACGAGCAGTACTTC
. | . | TRBJ1-6 | TRBV28 | CASISSDGSYNSPLHF | TGTGCCAGCATCAGTAGCGATGGCTCCTATAATTCACCCCTCCACTTT
TRBD1 | . | TRBJ2-1 | TRBV19 | CASSPRGAGGWNEQFF | TGTGCCAGTAGTCCAAGGGGGGCAGGGGGCTGGAATGAGCAGTTCTTC
TRBD2 | . | TRBJ2-7 | TRBV5-4 | CASSTERETYEQYF | TGTGCCAGCAGCACCGAGCGGGAAACCTACGAGCAGTACTTC
TRBD2 | . | TRBJ2-7 | TRBV24-1 | CATSDWDGGANEQYF | TGTGCCACCAGTGATTGGGACGGGGGGGCGAACGAGCAGTACTTC
. | . | TRBJ2-1 | TRBV19 | CASSIQGRVNEQFF | TGTGCCAGTAGTATTCAGGGTAGGGTGAATGAGCAGTTCTTC
TRBD2 | . | TRBJ2-5 | TRBV7-6 | CASSSLAGGPETQYF | TGTGCCAGCAGCTCGTTAGCGGGAGGGCCTGAGACCCAGTACTTC
. | . | TRBJ2-1 | TRBV5-1 | CASSLDWGEKYEQFF | TGCGCCAGCAGCTTGGATTGGGGGGAGAAGTATGAGCAGTTCTTC
. | . | TRBJ2-7 | TRBV5-8 | CASSFGAGDIYEQYF | TGTGCCAGCAGCTTTGGGGCAGGCGACATCTACGAGCAGTACTTC
TRBD1 | . | TRBJ2-7 | TRBV5-1 | CASSGQAGLSYEQYF | TGCGCCAGCAGCGGACAGGCAGGCCTCTCCTACGAGCAGTACTTC
. | . | TRBJ2-3 | TRBV4-1 | CASSQGASGTDTQYF | TGCGCCAGCAGCCAAGGGGCGTCGGGCACAGATACGCAGTATTTT
. | . | TRBJ2-5 | TRBV6-2/TRBV6-3 | CASSRTGKETQYF | TGTGCCAGCAGCCGCACGGGAAAAGAGACCCAGTACTTC
. | few | TRBJ1-5 | TRBV29-1 | CSVVEGGRNQPQHF | TGCAGCGTTGTTGAGGGAGGGAGGAATCAGCCCCAGCATTTT
. | . | TRBJ2-6 | TRBV6-2/TRBV6-3 | CASSPSQGTGANVLTF | TGTGCCAGCAGTCCCTCCCAGGGAACTGGGGCCAACGTCCTGACTTTC
. | . | TRBJ2-1 | TRBV18 | CASSEAGRAINEQFF | TGTGCCAGCTCAGAAGCCGGTCGCGCAATCAATGAGCAGTTCTTC
TRBD2 | . | TRBJ2-5 | TRBV5-1 | CASSLGLAGGGQETQYF | TGCGCCAGCAGCTTGGGACTAGCGGGAGGGGGACAAGAGACCCAGTACTTC
TRBD2 | . | TRBJ2-2 | TRBV19 | CASKGREPPTGELFF | TGTGCCAGTAAGGGGCGGGAGCCGCCCACCGGGGAGCTGTTTTTT
TRBD1 | . | TRBJ2-7 | TRBV3-1/TRBV3-2 | CASSQGGQTYEQYF | TGTGCCAGCAGCCAAGGGGGACAGACATACGAGCAGTACTTC
TRBD2 | . | TRBJ2-7 | TRBV27 | CASSLFGTSGTYEQYF | TGTGCCAGCAGTCTATTCGGGACTAGCGGAACCTACGAGCAGTACTTC
. | . | TRBJ2-7 | TRBV10-1 | CASSESGRAYEQYF | TGCGCCAGCAGTGAGTCGGGCAGGGCCTACGAGCAGTACTTC
TRBD1 | . | TRBJ1-1 | TRBV19 | CASSIPGGAGTEAFF | TGTGCCAGTAGTATCCCAGGGGGCGCGGGTACTGAAGCTTTCTTT
. | once | TRBJ1-3 | TRBV11-2 | CASSLVASGGNTIYF | TGTGCCAGCAGCTTAGTAGCCTCTGGTGGAAACACCATATATTTT
. | . | TRBJ2-1 | TRBV9 | CASSLGLAAYNEQFF | TGTGCCAGCAGCCTCGGACTGGCCGCCTACAATGAGCAGTTCTTC
. | . | TRBJ1-6 | TRBV16 | CASSQEGEGSSPLHF | TGTGCCAGCAGCCAAGAGGGGGAGGGGAGTTCACCCCTCCACTTT
TRBD2 | . | TRBJ2-3 | TRBV6-1 | CASSEFLGARTSARTDTQYF | TGTGCCAGCAGTGAATTCCTGGGGGCGAGGACTAGCGCACGCACAGATACGCAGTATTTT
TRBD1 | . | TRBJ2-7 | TRBV7-9 | CASSLDAGGSIEQYF | TGTGCCAGCAGCTTAGACGCAGGGGGCTCAATCGAGCAGTACTTC
TRBD1 | . | TRBJ2-7 | TRBV7-9 | CASSLGQSSYEQYF | TGTGCCAGCAGCTTGGGACAGAGCTCCTACGAGCAGTACTTC
. | once | TRBJ2-7 | TRBV24-1 | CATSDPPGDEQYF | TGTGCCACCAGTGACCCCCCGGGGGACGAGCAGTACTTC
. | . | TRBJ2-1 | TRBV11-3 | CASAEGSIDNEQFF | TGTGCCAGCGCCGAGGGATCCATAGACAATGAGCAGTTCTTC
TRBD2 | . | TRBJ2-1 | TRBV18 | CASSPRLAEPIGNEQFF | TGTGCCAGCTCACCTCGACTAGCAGAACCAATAGGGAATGAGCAGTTCTTC
TRBD1 | . | TRBJ1-5 | TRBV28 | CASSEGGAGPQPQHF | TGTGCCAGCAGCGAAGGGGGCGCAGGTCCCCAGCCCCAGCATTTT
TRBD2 | . | TRBJ2-1 | TRBV11-1 | CASSVQAGGAQHEQFF | TGTGCCAGCAGCGTCCAAGCGGGAGGGGCGCAACATGAGCAGTTCTTC
. | . | TRBJ1-1 | TRBV14 | CASTRGVMNTEAFF | TGTGCCAGCACACGGGGAGTGATGAACACTGAAGCTTTCTTT
. | . | TRBJ2-7 | TRBV7-8 | CASSPSEYEQYF | TGTGCCAGCAGCCCGAGCGAATACGAGCAGTACTTC
TRBD2 | few | TRBJ2-3 | TRBV11-2 | CASLAGGTDTQYF | TGTGCCAGCCTGGCGGGAGGGACAGATACGCAGTATTTT
. | . | TRBJ2-7 | TRBV4-1 | CASSQDRDKAYEQYF | TGCGCCAGCAGCCAAGATCGGGACAAGGCCTACGAGCAGTACTTC
. | . | TRBJ1-2 | TRBV7-9 | CASSFPREAYGYTF | TGTGCCAGCAGCTTCCCCCGGGAAGCCTATGGCTACACCTTC
TRBD1 | . | TRBJ2-7 | TRBV14 | CASSRAGGSYEQYF | TGTGCCAGCAGCCGGGCAGGGGGTTCATACGAGCAGTACTTC
. | . | TRBJ1-1 | TRBV6-5 | CASSYGGRDTEAFF | TGTGCCAGCAGTTACGGTGGCAGGGACACTGAAGCTTTCTTT
TRBD2 | . | TRBJ2-1 | TRBV24-1 | CATSDSLAGGFNEQFF | TGTGCCACCAGTGACTCGCTAGCGGGAGGCTTCAATGAGCAGTTCTTC